Shown below are 17 T cell receptor beta chains from a single sample sequenced in a study of blood T cells in healthy people across ages. The second PCR ran about 6 to 12 cycles with a sample-barcoded 5' primer and J-beta primers. TCRdb reprocessed the 5' RACE reads via MiXCR and lists one record per CDR3 protein. This table has roughly 1.9 million distinct CDR3 sequences, about 39% appearing once. Sequencing was done on a sample of blood. Source of these receptors: a human donor in good health.

The V call is TRBV3-1, the J call TRBJ1-2; perhaps TRBD1 as D (5 bases). Per the germline V gene, CDR1 is LGHDT and CDR2 is YNNKEL (reference sequence). The V gene lost 1 base and the J gene lost 2 bases, with 11 bases spanning the gap. The CDR3 sequence is 15 residues long. DNA of the CDR3: TGTGCCAGCAGCCAAGGACGGGGCTGGAACTATGGCTACACCTTC. It encodes CASSQGRGWNYGYTF.

The rearrangement links TRBV29-1 to TRBJ2-1, with 9 bases lining up with TRBD1. This CDR3 is 12 amino acids long. The trim removed 4 bases at V and 12 bases at J, leaving 7 bases unmatched. Germline loops: CDR1 SQVTM, CDR2 ANQGSEA. The CDR3 is CSVGSGTGSQFF. The CDR3 DNA sequence: TGCAGCGTTGGGTCCGGGACAGGGTCGCAGTTCTTC.

The chain links TRBV12-3 or TRBV12-4 to TRBJ1-5; the D is unclear. The CDR3 totals 13 residues. The ends were cut back, 6 bases at V and 5 bases at J, with 11 bases in the middle. The CDR3 here is CASRGSLYQPQHF. The CDR3 DNA reads TGTGCCAGCAGAGGCAGCCTCTATCAGCCCCAGCATTTT.

This chain uses TRBV6-1 with TRBJ2-7; TRBD1 or TRBD2 may be the D gene (6 bases each). This CDR3 has 14 amino acids. Trimming removed 7 bases from V and 3 bases from J, with 16 bases in between. Germline values: CDR1 MNHNS, CDR2 SASEGT. CDR3 DNA: TGTGCCAGCACAGGGGATGCGGGAAGCTACGAGCAGTACTTC. It yields the protein CASTGDAGSYEQYF.

This clonotype was observed a few times. The chain employs TRBV6-2 or TRBV6-3 and TRBJ1-2; no definite D call. Germline lookup yields CDR1 MNHEY and CDR2 SVGEGT. This CDR3 region has 13 residues. The V gene lost 4 bases and the J gene lost 10 bases, with 16 bases spanning the gap. The CDR3 sequence: CASSFGGPIIYTF. CDR3 nucleotide sequence: TGTGCCAGCAGTTTTGGAGGACCGATTATCTACACCTTC.

This clonotype was recorded a few times. The CDR3 loop is CASSNDQILAKNIQYF. The DNA for the CDR3 is TGTGCCAGCAGCAATGACCAAATACTAGCCAAAAACATTCAGTACTTC. The chain has TRBV7-8 and TRBJ2-4; no clear D gene. This CDR3 is built from 16 residues. V was clipped by 5 bases and J by 0 bases, with 14 bases between them. The germline gives CDR1 SGHVS, CDR2 FQNEAQ.

V and J are TRBV5-6 and TRBJ2-1; no firm D call. The CDR3 is 14 amino acids. V gave up 3 bases and J gave up 7 bases, with 14 bases separating them. Germline assignment: CDR1 SGHDT and CDR2 YYEEEE. Here the CDR3 reads CASSSGPRGNEQFF. DNA of the CDR3: TGTGCCAGCAGCTCGGGCCCCCGTGGGAATGAGCAGTTCTTC.

This clonotype has just a few counts. In DNA, the CDR3 is TGCGCCAGCAGCCAAGTCGCTAGCGGGGGGGCTAATGAGCAGTTCTTC. It encodes CASSQVASGGANEQFF. This rearrangement joins TRBV4-1 to TRBJ2-1; TRBD2 matches at 12 bases. The CDR3 has 16 residues. V dropped 1 base and J dropped 7; count of bases not matched to a gene: 5. The germline V gene encodes CDR1 MGHRA and CDR2 YSYEKL.

V usage is TRBV10-3 and J usage is TRBJ2-5; the D gene is possibly TRBD2 (6 bases). From germline, CDR1 is ENHRY and CDR2 SYGVKD. V lost 7 bases, J lost 11 bases, and 29 bases lay in between. The CDR3 sequence is 16 residues long. The CDR3 sequence: CAIKIVLGWRTREQYF. Written as DNA, the CDR3 is TGTGCCATCAAAATCGTACTAGGATGGAGGACTCGGGAGCAGTACTTC.

The V gene is TRBV20-1, the J gene TRBJ2-5; D perhaps matches TRBD2 (6 bases). The V gene's germline CDR1 is DFQATT and CDR2 SNEGSKA (reference sequence). The CDR3 spans 14 residues. V was pared by 6 bases and J by 4 bases, with 18 bases between. CDR3 DNA sequence: TGCAGTGCCGCCCACGGGACGGAGGGAGAGACCCAGTACTTC. Its translation is CSAAHGTEGETQYF.

This clonotype appeared a few times. The chain is built from TRBV6-5 and TRBJ1-6; weak D call: TRBD1 (5 bases). The CDR3 runs to 12 residues. In germline, CDR1 is MNHEY, CDR2 SVGAGI. The V end was cut by 2 bases, the J end by 12 bases, with 8 bases between. CDR3 sequence reads: CASSYVGGPLHF. The CDR3 region has the DNA TGTGCCAGCAGTTACGTGGGGGGACCCCTCCACTTT.

V usage is TRBV6-2 or TRBV6-3 and J usage is TRBJ1-5; tentative D call: TRBD1 (6 bases). Germline V lookup: CDR1 MNHEY, CDR2 SVGEGT. This CDR3 is 16 amino acids long. Trimming pared 10 bases from V and 4 bases from J, leaving 23 bases between. CDR3 protein: CATRATTQGLNQPQHF. The CDR3 DNA follows: TGTGCCACCCGCGCAACCACTCAGGGGCTAAATCAGCCCCAGCATTTT.

This clonotype was found a few times. This sequence joins TRBV6-1 and TRBJ2-1; TRBD2 might be the D (6 bases). The CDR3 runs 16 residues. The germline gives CDR1 MNHNS, CDR2 SASEGT. The V end lost 0 bases, the J end lost 2 bases, and 11 bases lay between the germline ends. The CDR3 region is CASSEAPGLTYNEQFF. The CDR3 DNA sequence: TGTGCCAGCAGTGAAGCACCGGGACTTACCTACAATGAGCAGTTCTTC.

This clonotype appeared a few times. V usage is TRBV29-1 and J usage is TRBJ2-3; D might be TRBD1 (6 bases). V was trimmed by 5 bases and J by 2 bases, leaving 11 bases between them. Germline-derived CDR1 and CDR2 are SQVTM and ANQGSEA. The CDR3 consists of 13 residues. CDR3 loop: CSVRGQLTDTQYF. The DNA of the CDR3 is TGCAGCGTTAGAGGACAGCTCACAGATACGCAGTATTTT.

The chain uses TRBV20-1 and TRBJ2-5; 11 nucleotides align to TRBD2. V lost 4 bases, J lost 5 bases, and 6 bases stayed unmatched. CDR1 and CDR2 (germline): DFQATT, SNEGSKA (reference sequence). The length of the CDR3 is 14 residues. The DNA for the CDR3 is TGCAGTGCTACCGGGACTAGCGGAGGGGAGACCCAGTACTTC. This encodes CSATGTSGGETQYF.

This clonotype was observed a few times. This sequence joins TRBV5-1 and TRBJ2-7, with D maybe TRBD1 (6 bases). V was shortened by 1 base and J by 0 bases, with 14 bases between the two germline ends. CDR3 length: 16 amino acids. Germline-derived CDR1 and CDR2 are SGHRS and YFSETQ. The chain's CDR3 is CASSLSAGQTSYEQYF. The CDR3, as DNA: TGCGCCAGCAGCTTGTCGGCAGGACAGACCTCCTACGAGCAGTACTTC.

This chain connects TRBV7-2 to TRBJ1-2; TRBD1 agrees at 8 bases. The CDR3 loop spans 16 amino acids. Germline V gene lookup returns CDR1 SGHTA and CDR2 FQGNSA. J was trimmed by 4 bases and V by 4 bases; bases with no gene match: 11. CDR3 loop: CASSSSTGAALYGYTF. CDR3 in DNA: TGTGCCAGCAGCTCCTCGACAGGGGCGGCCCTCTATGGCTACACCTTC.